The next 27 T cell receptor beta chains were all read from a single sample in a study of T cell repertoires in cytomegalovirus infection. Via MiXCR, TCRdb re-called the reads, giving one row per CDR3 protein. This sample carries around 430,000 distinct CDR3 sequences, roughly 42% of them seen once, and the ten largest clones take about 39%. No antigen is known for these receptors. The source material was cultured PBMCs, sampled from culture after CMV antigen stimulation. The receptors here all came from a human donor in good health (CMV status not recorded). Some clones in this sample may be carry-over from other donors' samples.

The V and J genes are TRBV6-2 or TRBV6-3 and TRBJ2-3; possible D gene TRBD2, 6 bases. The CDR3 covers 15 residues. CDR1 MNHEY and CDR2 SVGEGT come from the germline V gene. V lost 6 bases, J lost 4 bases, and 17 bases lay in between. The CDR3 spells CASSHRLEEPDTQYF. The CDR3 DNA sequence: TGTGCCAGCAGCCATCGACTAGAGGAACCAGATACGCAGTATTTT.

J is TRBJ2-7 and V is TRBV7-2; D may be TRBD1 or TRBD2 (5 bases each). There are 14 residues in the CDR3. V lost 4 bases and J 0 bases, leaving 10 bases between the germline ends. CDR1 and CDR2 from the germline V gene are SGHTA and FQGNSA. The CDR3 coding sequence is TGTGCCAGCAGCTCGGGACCGACCTCCTACGAGCAGTACTTC. It codes for CASSSGPTSYEQYF.

This CDR3 reads CASSATSRETQYF. Written as DNA, the CDR3 is TGTGCCAGTAGTGCGACTAGCCGAGAGACCCAGTACTTC. This rearrangement joins TRBV19 to TRBJ2-5; 7 bases match TRBD2. Per germline, CDR1 LNHDA and CDR2 SQIVND (reference sequence). J was trimmed by 4 bases and V by 5 bases; bases with no gene match: 4. This CDR3 is 13 amino acids long.

The chain joins TRBV5-1 to TRBJ1-4; the match to TRBD1 covers 8 bases. Germline CDR1 SGHRS, CDR2 YFSETQ. The V segment lost 0 bases and the J segment 6 bases; nucleotides outside the gene matches: 1. This CDR3 comprises 14 residues. The CDR3 is CASSLGQGYEKLFF. The CDR3 DNA sequence: TGCGCCAGCAGCTTGGGACAGGGGTATGAAAAACTGTTTTTT.

This clonotype has just a few counts. J is TRBJ1-1 and V is TRBV7-2; maybe TRBD1 (6 bases). This CDR3 has 14 amino acids. Per the germline V gene, CDR1 is SGHTA and CDR2 is FQGNSA. Trimming took off 6 bases at V and 6 bases at J, with 17 bases between the two ends. The CDR3 DNA sequence: TGTGCCAGCAGTTTTACAGGGCTACACGCTGAAGCTTTCTTT. Translated: CASSFTGLHAEAFF.

V and J are TRBV12-3 or TRBV12-4 and TRBJ1-1, with TRBD1 as a possible D gene (6 bases). The CDR3 has 11 amino acids. Trimming pared 3 bases from V and 11 bases from J, leaving 10 bases between. CDR3 bases: TGTGCCAGCAGTTTTGGGGGGGGCGCTTTCTTT. Its translation is CASSFGGGAFF.

The genes are TRBV7-2 and TRBJ2-1, with 8 bases fitting TRBD2. With V trimmed by 5 bases and J by 9 bases, 6 bases remained unmatched. Germline V gene lookup returns CDR1 SGHTA and CDR2 FQGNSA. This CDR3 is 13 amino acids long. Here the CDR3 DNA reads TGTGCCAGCAGCACCAGCGGGAGAGGTGAGCAGTTCTTC. Translation: CASSTSGRGEQFF.

This chain joins TRBV25-1 and TRBJ2-1; D perhaps matches TRBD1 (5 bases). Trimming took 5 bases from V and 5 from J, leaving 16 bases between them. This CDR3 comprises 15 residues. Germline CDR1 reads MGHDK; CDR2 reads SYGVNS. The chain's CDR3 is CASSSFYKGNNEQFF. The CDR3, as DNA: TGTGCCAGCAGTTCGTTTTATAAGGGGAACAATGAGCAGTTCTTC.

As to this clonotype: Since a much larger clone is just one base distant, this may be a read error. This CDR3 fails to terminate in the conserved phenylalanine or tryptophan, so it likely reflects a read error. This chain joins TRBV19 and TRBJ2-3, with D uncertain. The V and J ends lost 3 bases and 2 bases respectively, with 6 bases between them. CDR3 size: 13 residues. Germline V gene data show CDR1 as LNHDA and CDR2 as SQIVND (reference sequence). The CDR3 spells CASSISPTDTQYS. The CDR3 DNA follows: TGTGCCAGTAGTATTTCCCCCACAGATACGCAGTATTCT.

This clonotype occurred a few times. This rearrangement joins TRBV4-2 to TRBJ1-5; D gene ambiguous. V was cut by 4 bases and J by 7 bases, with 14 bases left in between. Germline CDR1 reads LGHNA; CDR2 reads YNFKEQ. The CDR3 has 14 amino acids. CDR3 nucleotide sequence: TGTGCCAGCAGCCCTGGGGAGGGAGCCCAGCCCCAGCATTTT. Protein: CASSPGEGAQPQHF.

V gene TRBV5-1 combines with J gene TRBJ1-1, with unresolved D. This CDR3 spans 13 amino acids. Germline lookup yields CDR1 SGHRS and CDR2 YFSETQ. V lost 3 bases and J 1 base, leaving 7 bases between the germline ends. The CDR3 sequence: CASSSNQNTEAFF. The CDR3 DNA is TGCGCCAGCAGCTCGAATCAGAACACTGAAGCTTTCTTT.

The chain is built from TRBV7-6 and TRBJ1-6; TRBD1 aligns across 9 bases. CDR3 length: 15 residues. The V gene end was trimmed by 2 bases and the J gene end by 7 bases; junction bases not matched to a gene: 3. The V gene's germline CDR1 is SGHVS and CDR2 FNYEAQ. CDR3 coding DNA: TGTGCCAGCAGCTTAACAGGGGGCGGGAATTCACCCCTCCACTTT. Translation: CASSLTGGGNSPLHF.

The genes are TRBV6-2 or TRBV6-3 and TRBJ1-5, with TRBD1 as a possible D gene (5 bases). The CDR3 covers 16 residues. CDR1 is MNHEY, CDR2 SVGEGT, per germline. V dropped 2 bases and J dropped 3 bases, with 14 bases sitting between them. CDR3 loop: CASSYRRGSANQPQHF. CDR3 in DNA: TGTGCCAGCAGTTACCGGAGGGGTAGTGCCAATCAGCCCCAGCATTTT.

V gene TRBV7-8 combines with J gene TRBJ2-5; D unclear. This CDR3 contains 15 residues. Trimming took 4 bases from V and 2 from J, leaving 14 bases between them. CDR1 is SGHVS, CDR2 FQNEAQ, per germline. The DNA for the CDR3 is TGTGCCAGCAGCTCCCCGGAAGGACCTCAAGAGACCCAGTACTTC. This translates into CASSSPEGPQETQYF.

The chain recombines TRBV12-5 with TRBJ2-3; D is possibly TRBD2 (6 bases). This CDR3 is 14 amino acids long. Trimming took off 1 base at V and 5 bases at J, with 10 bases between the two ends. Germline V gene sequence: CDR1 LGHNT, CDR2 FRNRAP. CDR3 loop: CASGLGGLRDTQYF. The CDR3, as DNA: TGTGCTAGTGGTTTGGGGGGACTGAGAGATACGCAGTATTTT.

The chain links TRBV20-1 to TRBJ2-1, with D hard to call. Germline loops: CDR1 DFQATT, CDR2 SNEGSKA (reference sequence). V was shortened by 3 bases and J by 5 bases, with 11 bases between the two germline ends. The CDR3 is made up of 13 amino acids. Written as DNA, the CDR3 is TGCAGTGCTAGCGGCGTTAAGGACAATGAGCAGTTCTTC. Amino acid sequence: CSASGVKDNEQFF.

The V and J genes are TRBV12-5 and TRBJ2-1, with 14 positions matching TRBD2. Germline CDR1 and CDR2: LGHNT and FRNRAP. This CDR3 is 19 amino acids long. The V gene end was trimmed by 4 bases and the J gene end by 5 bases; junction bases not matched to a gene: 13. The CDR3 reads CASGYRSGLAGVGDNEQFF. CDR3 in DNA: TGTGCTAGTGGTTACAGATCGGGACTAGCGGGAGTCGGGGACAATGAGCAGTTCTTC.

The chain carries TRBV18 and TRBJ2-5; D might be TRBD2 (6 bases). Per the germline V gene, CDR1 is KGHSH and CDR2 is LQKENI. The CDR3 has 12 amino acids. V dropped 1 base and J dropped 9 bases, with 9 bases sitting between them. CDR3 residues: CASSPRGEAQYF. The CDR3 nucleotides are TGTGCCAGCTCACCACGCGGGGAGGCCCAGTACTTC.

The V gene is TRBV27, the J gene TRBJ2-7; D ambiguous. CDR3 length: 15 residues. With 2 bases removed from V and 3 bases from J, the gap between germline ends came to 14 bases. Germline V gene lookup returns CDR1 MNHEY and CDR2 SMNVEV (reference sequence). The CDR3 sequence: CASSLAVSKDYEQYF. The CDR3 DNA reads as TGTGCCAGCAGTTTAGCGGTGAGCAAGGACTACGAGCAGTACTTC.

This clonotype was seen a few times. The rearrangement joins TRBV20-1 to TRBJ2-1; TRBD2 matches 9 bases. Germline CDR1 is DFQATT and CDR2 is SNEGSKA (reference sequence). CDR3 length equals 15 residues. The junction had 3 bases not matched to a gene; V was cut back by 1 base and J by 2 bases. In DNA, the CDR3 is TGCAGTGCTAGAGCGGGCGGGGGGGCCTACAATGAGCAGTTCTTC. Residues: CSARAGGGAYNEQFF.

This clonotype turned up a few times. The J gene is TRBJ2-2, the V gene TRBV7-6; 8 bases line up with TRBD2. This CDR3 is built from 16 residues. V shed 5 bases and J 2 bases; nucleotides not matched to a gene: 7. Germline CDR1 reads SGHVS; CDR2 reads FNYEAQ. The CDR3 is CASSPGVAGNTGELFF. CDR3 coding DNA: TGTGCCAGCAGCCCCGGGGTAGCGGGAAACACCGGGGAGCTGTTTTTT. The whole variable domain, remainder taken from reference TRBV7-6 and TRBJ2-2, is GAGVSQSPRYKVTKRGQDVALRCDPISGHVSLYWYRQALGQGPEFLTYFNYEAQQDKSGLPNDRFSAERPEGSISTLTIQRTEQRDSAMYRCASSPGVAGNTGELFFGEGSRLTVL.

On this clonotype: The junction differs from germline at one of its ends, possibly a read error. This chain connects TRBV7-2 to TRBJ2-1; the match to TRBD2 covers 12 bases. Looked up from germline, CDR1 is SGHTA and CDR2 is FQGNSA. This CDR3 has 14 amino acids. DNA for the CDR3: TGTGCCAGCAGCGGACTAGCGGGACCCCATTCAGAGGTCTTC. It codes for CASSGLAGPHSEVF.

With respect to this clonotype: A junction end diverges from the germline sequence, so it may reflect a read error. The chain links TRBV6-1 to TRBJ2-1; D may be TRBD2 (5 bases). Germline values: CDR1 MNHNS, CDR2 SASEGT. The CDR3 contains 15 residues. The CDR3 DNA reads TGTGCCAGCGGTGAGGGCCCAACCCGACAATATGAGCAGTTCTTC. Amino acid sequence: CASGEGPTRQYEQFF.

In this sample, this clonotype turned up a few times. This rearrangement joins TRBV4-1 to TRBJ1-3; the D is unclear. The CDR3 runs 15 residues. Germline V gene lookup returns CDR1 MGHRA and CDR2 YSYEKL. V shed 0 bases and J shed 4 bases, with 10 bases lying between them. The CDR3 region is CASSQDYGGGNTIYF. The CDR3 region has the DNA TGCGCCAGCAGCCAAGATTATGGCGGGGGAAACACCATATATTTT.

This clonotype turned up a few times. V gene TRBV7-2 combines with J gene TRBJ1-5; D is unclear. With 1 base removed from V and 6 bases from J, the gap between germline ends came to 7 bases. CDR3 size: 13 residues. Germline CDR1 SGHTA, CDR2 FQGNSA. CDR3 sequence reads: CASSLEGVQPQHF. CDR3 nucleotides: TGTGCCAGCAGCTTAGAAGGAGTTCAGCCCCAGCATTTT.

This clonotype was observed a few times. The chain carries TRBV6-5 and TRBJ2-3; perhaps TRBD2 as D (7 bases). V was pared by 2 bases and J by 2 bases, with 17 bases between. The CDR3 totals 17 residues. Germline CDR1 and CDR2: MNHEY and SVGAGI. CDR3 loop: CASSYVVAGAPTDTQYF. The CDR3 nucleotides are TGTGCCAGCAGTTACGTAGTTGCGGGGGCTCCCACAGATACGCAGTATTTT.

This clonotype was observed a few times. The V gene is TRBV7-9, the J gene TRBJ2-1; D tentatively reads TRBD1 or TRBD2 (5 bases each). V was trimmed by 1 base and J by 9 bases, leaving 7 bases between them. Germline lookup yields CDR1 SEHNR and CDR2 FQNEAQ (reference sequence). The CDR3 is made up of 12 amino acids. Here the CDR3 reads CASSLGDGEQFF. DNA of the CDR3: TGTGCCAGCAGCTTAGGGGACGGTGAGCAGTTCTTC.